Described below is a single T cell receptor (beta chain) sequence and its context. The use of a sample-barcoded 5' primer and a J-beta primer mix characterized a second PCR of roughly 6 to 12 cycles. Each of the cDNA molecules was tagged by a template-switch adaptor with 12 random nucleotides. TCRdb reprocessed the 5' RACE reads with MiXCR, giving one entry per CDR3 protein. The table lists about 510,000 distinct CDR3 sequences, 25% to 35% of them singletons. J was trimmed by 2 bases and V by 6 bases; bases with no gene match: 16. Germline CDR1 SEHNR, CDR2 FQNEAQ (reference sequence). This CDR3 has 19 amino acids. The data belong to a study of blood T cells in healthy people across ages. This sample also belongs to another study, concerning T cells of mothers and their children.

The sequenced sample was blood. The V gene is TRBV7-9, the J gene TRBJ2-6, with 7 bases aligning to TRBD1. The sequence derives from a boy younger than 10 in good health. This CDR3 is CASSEKRGLSTTGANVLTF. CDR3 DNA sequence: TGTGCCAGCAGTGAGAAAAGGGGGCTCTCCACGACTGGGGCCAACGTCCTGACTTTC.